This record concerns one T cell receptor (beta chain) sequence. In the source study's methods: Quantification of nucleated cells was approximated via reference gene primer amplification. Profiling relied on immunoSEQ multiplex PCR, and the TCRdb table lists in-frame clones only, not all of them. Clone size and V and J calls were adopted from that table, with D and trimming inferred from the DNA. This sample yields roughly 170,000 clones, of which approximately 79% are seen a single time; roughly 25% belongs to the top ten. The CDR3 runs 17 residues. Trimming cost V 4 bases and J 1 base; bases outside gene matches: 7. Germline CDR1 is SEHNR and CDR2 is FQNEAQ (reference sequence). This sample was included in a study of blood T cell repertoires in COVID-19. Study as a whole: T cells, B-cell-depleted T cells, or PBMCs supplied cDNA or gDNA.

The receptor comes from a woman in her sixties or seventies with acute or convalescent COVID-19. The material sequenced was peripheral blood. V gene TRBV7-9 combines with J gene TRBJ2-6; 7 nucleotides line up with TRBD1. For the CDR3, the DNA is TGTGCCAGCAGCTACGGACAGGCGATATCTGGGGCCAACGTCCTGACTTTC. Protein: CASSYGQAISGANVLTF. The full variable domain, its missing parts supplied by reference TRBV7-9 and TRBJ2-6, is DTGVSQNPRHKITKRGQNVTFRCDPISEHNRLYWYRQTLGQGPEFLTYFQNEAQLEKSRLLSDRFSAERPKGSFSTLEIQRTEQGDSAMYLCASSYGQAISGANVLTFGAGSRLTVL.